The rows below give T cell receptor beta chains drawn from one sample of a study of beta chain features in type 1 diabetes. The repertoire was sequenced with immunoSEQ multiplex PCR; TCRdb's copy has only in-frame clones and lacks some. The sample contains about half a million clones, about an eighth of which appear only once. Specimen: naive CD4+ T cells from blood. The receptors originated from a woman aged 18 to 35 in good health. CDR3s include the opening cysteine and the closing phenylalanine or tryptophan. The order of the fields is D gene, J gene, V gene, clone size, CDR3 protein, CDR3 DNA. A D gene is named only where the DNA matches it firmly. Clone size appears in some rows only: once, few, many, or a class for an expanded clone.

d_gene: TRBD2
j_gene: TRBJ2-5
v_gene: TRBV7-4
abundance: few
CDR3aa: CASTPGGLSEETQYF
CDR3nt: TGTGCCAGCACTCCCGGGGGGTTGTCTGAAGAGACCCAGTACTTC

d_gene: TRBD1
j_gene: TRBJ2-7
v_gene: TRBV10-3
abundance: many
CDR3aa: CAISGTGTGGYEQYF
CDR3nt: TGTGCCATCAGTGGCACCGGGACAGGGGGCTACGAGCAGTACTTC

d_gene: -
j_gene: TRBJ1-1
v_gene: TRBV5-6
abundance: few
CDR3aa: CASSFAPGEAFF
CDR3nt: TGTGCCAGCAGCTTTGCCCCGGGCGAAGCTTTCTTT

d_gene: -
j_gene: TRBJ2-2
v_gene: TRBV7-9
abundance: few
CDR3aa: CASSLAPQGYTGELFF
CDR3nt: TGTGCCAGCAGCTTAGCCCCTCAGGGGTACACCGGGGAGCTGTTTTTT

d_gene: -
j_gene: TRBJ2-1
v_gene: TRBV28
abundance: -
CDR3aa: CASSLDRPNEQFF
CDR3nt: TGTGCCAGCAGTCTGGACAGACCTAATGAGCAGTTCTTC

d_gene: -
j_gene: TRBJ2-5
v_gene: TRBV6-1
abundance: -
CDR3aa: CASPGPSEETQYF
CDR3nt: TGTGCCAGCCCCGGCCCGTCGGAAGAGACCCAGTACTTC

d_gene: -
j_gene: TRBJ2-3
v_gene: TRBV7-2
abundance: few
CDR3aa: CASRSGRSNTQYF
CDR3nt: TGTGCCAGCAGGTCGGGACGGTCGAATACGCAGTATTTT

d_gene: -
j_gene: TRBJ2-1
v_gene: TRBV7-3
abundance: -
CDR3aa: CASSAPGSDEQFF
CDR3nt: TGTGCCAGCAGCGCCCCGGGGAGCGATGAGCAGTTCTTC

d_gene: TRBD1
j_gene: TRBJ2-1
v_gene: TRBV9
abundance: few
CDR3aa: CASSQRTGGANNEQFF
CDR3nt: TGTGCCAGCAGCCAGAGGACAGGGGGCGCAAACAATGAGCAGTTCTTC

d_gene: TRBD2
j_gene: TRBJ2-1
v_gene: TRBV27
abundance: -
CDR3aa: CASSLSAGARNEQFF
CDR3nt: TGTGCCAGCAGTTTATCAGCGGGAGCGCGCAATGAGCAGTTCTTC

d_gene: -
j_gene: TRBJ2-1
v_gene: TRBV7-2
abundance: few
CDR3aa: CASSLTSDNEQFF
CDR3nt: TGTGCCAGCAGCTTAACTTCTGACAATGAGCAGTTCTTC

d_gene: -
j_gene: TRBJ2-5
v_gene: TRBV7-2
abundance: -
CDR3aa: CASSINRQETQYF
CDR3nt: TGTGCCAGCAGCATCAACCGACAAGAGACCCAGTACTTC

d_gene: TRBD2
j_gene: TRBJ2-1
v_gene: TRBV28
abundance: -
CDR3aa: CASSAAGGRNEQFF
CDR3nt: TGTGCCAGCAGCGCCGCGGGGGGGCGGAATGAGCAGTTCTTC

d_gene: -
j_gene: TRBJ2-5
v_gene: TRBV28
abundance: few
CDR3aa: CASSLLGPETQYF
CDR3nt: TGTGCCAGCAGTTTATTAGGGCCTGAGACCCAGTACTTC

d_gene: -
j_gene: TRBJ2-1
v_gene: TRBV29-1
abundance: few
CDR3aa: CSVEEALLEQFF
CDR3nt: TGCAGCGTTGAAGAAGCATTACTTGAGCAGTTCTTC

d_gene: -
j_gene: TRBJ2-5
v_gene: TRBV7-8
abundance: -
CDR3aa: CASSLARRGKPQETQYF
CDR3nt: TGTGCCAGCAGCTTAGCGCGACGGGGGAAACCTCAAGAGACCCAGTACTTC

d_gene: TRBD2
j_gene: TRBJ2-1
v_gene: TRBV5-1
abundance: -
CDR3aa: CASSSRLASEQFF
CDR3nt: TGCGCCAGCAGCTCAAGACTAGCGTCAGAGCAGTTCTTC

d_gene: -
j_gene: TRBJ2-7
v_gene: TRBV29-1
abundance: -
CDR3aa: CSASDLSYEQYF
CDR3nt: TGCAGCGCATCGGACCTTTCCTACGAGCAGTACTTC

d_gene: -
j_gene: TRBJ2-5
v_gene: TRBV9
abundance: few
CDR3aa: CASSGGGPQETQYF
CDR3nt: TGTGCCAGCAGCGGCGGGGGCCCACAAGAGACCCAGTACTTC

d_gene: -
j_gene: TRBJ2-1
v_gene: TRBV14
abundance: many
CDR3aa: CASSPWEGSEQFF
CDR3nt: TGTGCCAGCAGCCCCTGGGAAGGAAGTGAGCAGTTCTTC

d_gene: -
j_gene: TRBJ2-5
v_gene: TRBV14
abundance: -
CDR3aa: CASSPRWGQETQHF
CDR3nt: TGTGCCAGCAGCCCGCGTTGGGGACAAGAGACCCAGCACTTC

d_gene: -
j_gene: TRBJ2-5
v_gene: TRBV18
abundance: -
CDR3aa: CASSPPSETQYF
CDR3nt: TGTGCCAGCTCACCACCGTCGGAGACCCAGTACTTC

d_gene: -
j_gene: TRBJ2-7
v_gene: TRBV19
abundance: few
CDR3aa: CASSDRYEQYF
CDR3nt: TGTGCCAGTAGTGATCGTTACGAGCAGTACTTC